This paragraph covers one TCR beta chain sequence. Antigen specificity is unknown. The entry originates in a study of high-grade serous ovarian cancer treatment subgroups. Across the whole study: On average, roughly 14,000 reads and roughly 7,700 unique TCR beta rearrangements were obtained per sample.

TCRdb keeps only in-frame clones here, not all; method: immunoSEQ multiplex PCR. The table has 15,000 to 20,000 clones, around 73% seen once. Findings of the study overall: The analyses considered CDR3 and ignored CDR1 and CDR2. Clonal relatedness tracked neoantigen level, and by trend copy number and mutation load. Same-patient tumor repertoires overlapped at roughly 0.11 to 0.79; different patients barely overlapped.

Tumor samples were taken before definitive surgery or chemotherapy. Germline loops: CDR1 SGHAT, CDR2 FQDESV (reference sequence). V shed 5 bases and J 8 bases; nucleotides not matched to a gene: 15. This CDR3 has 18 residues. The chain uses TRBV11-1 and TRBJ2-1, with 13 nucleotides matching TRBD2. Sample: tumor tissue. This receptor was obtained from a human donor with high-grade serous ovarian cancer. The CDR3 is CASSHGRIRTSGGDEQFF. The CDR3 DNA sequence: TGTGCCAGCAGCCACGGGCGCATAAGAACTAGCGGGGGGGATGAGCAGTTCTTC.